The 20 T cell receptor beta chains in this list originate from one sample, sequenced in a study of OX40 agonist ivuxolimab in advanced cancers. Assay used: immunoSEQ multiplex PCR; TCRdb lists only in-frame clones, some missing. Among roughly 11,000 clones listed, over 75% were seen once. The starting material was CD4+ or CD8+ T cells sorted from blood, obtained in a trial of the OX40 agonist ivuxolimab. The receptors were gathered from an adult with an advanced solid tumor such as melanoma, head and neck, liver or kidney cancer.

This chain connects TRBV27 to TRBJ2-7; a weak D match, TRBD2 (5 bases). The germline gives CDR1 MNHEY, CDR2 SMNVEV (reference sequence). The length of the CDR3 is 14 residues. The V end lost 2 bases, the J end lost 0 bases, and 8 bases lay between the germline ends. In DNA, the CDR3 is TGTGCCAGCAGTTTAGACGGGAACTCCTACGAGCAGTACTTC. Its protein product is CASSLDGNSYEQYF.

The V call is TRBV9, the J call TRBJ1-2; the D gene is possibly TRBD1 (5 bases). The CDR3 is 13 amino acids. Germline assignment: CDR1 SGDLS and CDR2 YYNGEE. V lost 4 bases to trimming and J lost 8 bases, with 15 bases between them. The DNA for the CDR3 is TGTGCCAGCAGCTCTTCGGGGGTTGAGGGCTACACCTTC. Translated, it gives CASSSSGVEGYTF.

CDR3 amino acids: CASSLGGSGANVLTF. The CDR3, as DNA: TGTGCCAGCAGCTTAGGGGGTTCTGGGGCCAACGTCCTGACTTTC. The rearrangement joins TRBV13 to TRBJ2-6; no firm D call. Germline CDR1 and CDR2: PRHDT and FYEKMQ (reference sequence). The CDR3 totals 15 residues. The germline V and J ends were trimmed by 0 bases and 1 base, with 4 bases remaining between them. The full variable domain, with the rest looked up from reference TRBV13 and TRBJ2-6, is AAGVIQSPRHLIKEKRETATLKCYPIPRHDTVYWYQQGPGQDPQFLISFYEKMQSDKGSIPDRFSAQQFSDYHSELNMSSLELGDSALYFCASSLGGSGANVLTFGAGSRLTVL.

This clone was counted only a few times. V gene TRBV19 combines with J gene TRBJ1-1; the D gene is possibly TRBD1 (5 bases). This CDR3 spans 13 amino acids. The V gene's germline CDR1 is LNHDA and CDR2 SQIVND (reference sequence). The V end lost 5 bases, the J end lost 8 bases, and 15 bases lay between the germline ends. The CDR3 sequence: CASSFGRDLEAFF. CDR3 nucleotide sequence: TGTGCCAGTAGTTTCGGACGGGACTTGGAAGCTTTCTTT. The whole variable domain, remainder taken from reference TRBV19 and TRBJ1-1, is DGGITQSPKYLFRKEGQNVTLSCEQNLNHDAMYWYRQDPGQGLRLIYYSQIVNDFQKGDIAEGYSVSREKKESFPLTVTSAQKNPTAFYLCASSFGRDLEAFFGQGTRLTVV.

V usage is TRBV5-4 and J usage is TRBJ2-7; D not resolved. The ends were cut back, 1 base at V and 0 bases at J, with 8 bases in the middle. Per the germline V gene, CDR1 is SGHNT and CDR2 is YYREEE (reference sequence). This CDR3 has 14 residues. The CDR3 region has the DNA TGTGCCAGCAGCTTGTTGTCAGGCTCCTACGAGCAGTACTTC. Protein sequence: CASSLLSGSYEQYF.

The gene calls are TRBV7-9 and TRBJ2-1, with 7 bases matching TRBD2. CDR1 is SEHNR and CDR2 is FQNEAQ in the germline V gene (reference sequence). V was pared by 3 bases and J by 0 bases, with 8 bases of the junction left unmatched. The CDR3 totals 17 residues. The CDR3 here is CASSLPRAGSSYNEQFF. In nucleotides, the CDR3 is TGTGCCAGCAGCTTGCCAAGAGCGGGGAGCTCCTACAATGAGCAGTTCTTC.

This clone was seen more than once but under ten times. The CDR3 region is CASSLWGGTGYTF. The DNA of the CDR3 is TGTGCCAGCAGTTTATGGGGGGGGACCGGCTACACCTTC. The chain is built from TRBV27 and TRBJ1-2; TRBD1 is a possible D gene (5 bases). Trimming took off 1 base at V and 8 bases at J, with 11 bases between the two ends. Looked up from germline, CDR1 is MNHEY and CDR2 is SMNVEV (reference sequence). The CDR3 is 13 amino acids.

This clone counts as medium-sized. This chain connects TRBV10-3 to TRBJ2-7; D is unclear. Germline CDR1 is ENHRY and CDR2 is SYGVKD. Trimming cost V 6 bases and J 6 bases, with 9 bases left between them. The CDR3 loop spans 11 amino acids. The CDR3 DNA reads TGTGCCATCAGCTCTAGTCGCGAGCAGTACTTC. Protein product: CAISSSREQYF.

The chain links TRBV9 to TRBJ2-1; D unresolved. Between the trimmed V and J ends, which lost 0 bases and 7 bases, there was a span of 11 bases. The CDR3 covers 14 residues. CDR1 and CDR2 from the germline V gene are SGDLS and YYNGEE. For the CDR3, the DNA is TGTGCCAGCAGCGTAGAAGCCCTGGGGAATGAGCAGTTCTTC. Translation gives CASSVEALGNEQFF.

V and J are TRBV11-3 and TRBJ1-1; maybe TRBD1 (5 bases). V lost 6 bases, J lost 1 base, and 15 bases lay in between. The CDR3 totals 15 residues. Germline V CDR1 and CDR2: SGHNT, YENEEA. CDR3 region: CASREGPGKNTEAFF. The CDR3 nucleotides read TGTGCCAGCAGAGAAGGGCCAGGGAAGAACACTGAAGCTTTCTTT. The variable domain in full, completed from reference TRBV11-3 and TRBJ1-1, reads EAGVVQSPRYKIIEKKQPVAFWCNPISGHNTLYWYLQNLGQGPELLIRYENEEAVDDSQLPKDRFSAERLKGVDSTLKIQPAELGDSAVYLCASREGPGKNTEAFFGQGTRLTVV.

The chain uses TRBV9 and TRBJ1-2, with a tentative D call TRBD1 (5 bases). CDR3 length: 13 amino acids. V lost 3 bases and J lost 4, with 10 bases in between. Germline-derived CDR1 and CDR2 are SGDLS and YYNGEE. The CDR3 reads CASSGGTSYGYTF. As DNA, the CDR3 is TGTGCCAGCAGCGGAGGGACTAGCTATGGCTACACCTTC.

V usage is TRBV11-3 and J usage is TRBJ2-2; TRBD1 matches 7 bases. The V and J ends lost 6 bases and 0 bases, in that order; junction bases with no gene match: 4. The CDR3 runs 15 residues. Germline CDR1 SGHNT, CDR2 YENEEA. In DNA, the CDR3 is TGTGCCAGCAGACCCGGGACAGCGAACACCGGGGAGCTGTTTTTT. It codes for CASRPGTANTGELFF.

CDR3 residues: CASSPSGRWGDTQYF. The CDR3 DNA sequence: TGTGCCAGCAGCCCATCGGGACGGTGGGGGGATACGCAGTATTTT. This chain joins TRBV9 and TRBJ2-3; TRBD1 or TRBD2 may be the D gene (5 bases each). CDR3 size: 15 residues. The germline CDR1 and CDR2 sequences are SGDLS and YYNGEE. Trimming shortened V by 4 bases and J by 6 bases, and 18 bases separated the two germline ends. Full variable domain (outside the CDR3, taken from reference TRBV9 and TRBJ2-3): DSGVTQTPKHLITATGQRVTLRCSPRSGDLSVYWYQQSLDQGLQFLIQYYNGEERAKGNILERFSAQQFPDLHSELNLSSLELGDSALYFCASSPSGRWGDTQYFGPGTRLTVL.

The chain has TRBV5-4 and TRBJ2-1; D gene unclear. Germline CDR1 and CDR2: SGHNT and YYREEE (reference sequence). The CDR3 length is 12 residues. V was cut by 5 bases and J by 5 bases, with 8 bases left in between. CDR3 sequence reads: CASSFQNNEQFF. The CDR3 DNA reads TGTGCCAGCAGTTTCCAAAACAATGAGCAGTTCTTC.

This chain uses TRBV2 with TRBJ1-5, with 7 positions matching TRBD1. J was trimmed by 1 base and V by 6 bases; bases with no gene match: 0. The CDR3 runs to 13 residues. The germline CDR1 and CDR2 sequences are SNHLY and FYNNEI. The CDR3 sequence is CASRGQSNQPQHF. For the CDR3, the DNA is TGTGCCAGCAGGGGACAGAGCAATCAGCCCCAGCATTTT.

This clone showed up just a few times. The V call is TRBV27, the J call TRBJ2-6, with D unresolved. Trimming pared 6 bases from V and 0 bases from J, leaving 15 bases between. The CDR3 has 17 amino acids. The germline CDR1 and CDR2 sequences are MNHEY and SMNVEV (reference sequence). The CDR3, as DNA: TGTGCCAGCAGCACCCGGAACCCAATCTCTGGGGCCAACGTCCTGACTTTC. Protein product: CASSTRNPISGANVLTF.

The chain links TRBV6-1 to TRBJ1-1; D not certain. The V gene lost 6 bases and the J gene lost 6 bases, with 8 bases spanning the gap. The germline CDR1 and CDR2 sequences are MNHNS and SASEGT. This CDR3 comprises 11 residues. CDR3 DNA: TGTGCCAGCAGAGGAGTACCTGAAGCTTTCTTT. This translates into CASRGVPEAFF.

The V gene is TRBV7-8, the J gene TRBJ1-2; D perhaps matches TRBD1 (5 bases). The CDR3 length is 16 residues. V gave up 1 base and J gave up 4 bases, with 16 bases separating them. Germline CDR1 SGHVS, CDR2 FQNEAQ. CDR3 sequence (DNA): TGTGCCAGCAGCTTAGAGAGCCCTCAGGGAACCTATGGCTACACCTTC. Translated: CASSLESPQGTYGYTF.

This clone was detected a few times. The chain joins TRBV12-5 to TRBJ1-2; TRBD1 matches 7 bases. V dropped 1 base and J dropped 8; count of bases not matched to a gene: 7. The germline CDR1 and CDR2 sequences are LGHNT and FRNRAP. CDR3 length equals 14 residues. The CDR3 nucleotides are TGTGCTAGTGGTTTGGGCGGACAGGTCGACGGCTACACCTTC. This gives the protein CASGLGGQVDGYTF.

The V and J genes are TRBV6-1 and TRBJ2-7; 8 bases align to TRBD1. CDR3 length: 15 residues. CDR1 and CDR2 from the germline V gene are MNHNS and SASEGT. Trimming cost V 5 bases and J 2 bases; bases outside gene matches: 8. The CDR3 sequence: CASSQDRDRPYEQYF. The DNA of the CDR3 is TGTGCCAGCAGTCAGGACCGGGACAGGCCCTACGAGCAGTACTTC.